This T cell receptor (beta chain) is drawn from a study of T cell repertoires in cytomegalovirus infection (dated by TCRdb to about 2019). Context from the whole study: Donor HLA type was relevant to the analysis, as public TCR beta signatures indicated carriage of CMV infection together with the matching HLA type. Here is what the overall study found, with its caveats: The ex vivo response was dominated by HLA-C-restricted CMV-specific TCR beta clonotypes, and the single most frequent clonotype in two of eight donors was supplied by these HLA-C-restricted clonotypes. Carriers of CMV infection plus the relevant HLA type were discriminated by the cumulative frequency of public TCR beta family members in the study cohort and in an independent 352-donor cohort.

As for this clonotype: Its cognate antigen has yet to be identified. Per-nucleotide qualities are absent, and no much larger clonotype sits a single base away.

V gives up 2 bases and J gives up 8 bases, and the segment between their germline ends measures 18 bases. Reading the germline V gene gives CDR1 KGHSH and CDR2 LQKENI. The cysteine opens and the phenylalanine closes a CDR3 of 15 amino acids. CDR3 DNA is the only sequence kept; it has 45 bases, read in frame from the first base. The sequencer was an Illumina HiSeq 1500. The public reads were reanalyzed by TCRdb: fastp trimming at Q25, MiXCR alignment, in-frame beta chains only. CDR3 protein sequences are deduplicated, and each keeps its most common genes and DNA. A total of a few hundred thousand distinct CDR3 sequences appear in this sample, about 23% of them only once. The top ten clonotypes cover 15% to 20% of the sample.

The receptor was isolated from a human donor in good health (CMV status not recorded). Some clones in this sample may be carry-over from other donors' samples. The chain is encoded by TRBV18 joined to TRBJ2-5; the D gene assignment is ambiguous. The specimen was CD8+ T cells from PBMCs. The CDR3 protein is CASSPLIGPGETQYF. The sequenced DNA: TGTGCCAGCTCACCATTAATTGGGCCTGGGGAAACCCAGTACTTC.